The 11 T cell receptor beta chains reported below all come from one sample, sequenced in a study of blood T cells in healthy people across ages. Alongside a J-beta primer mix, a sample-barcoded 5' primer served in a second PCR lasting roughly 6 to 11 cycles. TCRdb called the 5' RACE reads again in MiXCR, with one record for every CDR3 protein. The sample records 700,000 or so distinct CDR3 sequences, 22% being singletons. Sequenced material: blood. The receptors originated from a man between 70 and 80 years old in good health.

This clonotype was seen repeatedly, ten times or more. V gene TRBV4-3 combines with J gene TRBJ1-4; TRBD1 might be the D (5 bases). Germline-derived CDR1 and CDR2 are LGHNA and YSLEER. The CDR3 spans 15 residues. Trimming removed 0 bases at V and 7 bases at J, with 12 bases between. CDR3 sequence reads: CASSQEGRGFEKLFF. The CDR3 nucleotides read TGCGCCAGCAGCCAAGAAGGGAGGGGATTTGAAAAACTGTTTTTT.

Only a few counts were recorded for this clonotype. The chain uses TRBV29-1 and TRBJ2-1; D not resolved. Germline loops: CDR1 SQVTM, CDR2 ANQGSEA. Trimming left V 3 bases short and J 4 bases short, with 7 bases between. This CDR3 is 12 amino acids long. The CDR3 DNA follows: TGCAGCGTTGAGAATTGGTACAATGAGCAGTTCTTC. Residues: CSVENWYNEQFF.

The rearrangement uses TRBV4-2 and TRBJ2-4; perhaps TRBD2 as D (5 bases). The length of the CDR3 is 15 residues. CDR1 is LGHNA and CDR2 is YNFKEQ in the germline V gene. V was trimmed by 0 bases and J by 2 bases, leaving 8 bases between them. The CDR3: CASSQDPGTKNIQYF. The CDR3 DNA follows: TGTGCCAGCAGCCAAGACCCGGGGACCAAAAACATTCAGTACTTC.

Points on this clonotype: Because it lacks the conserved phenylalanine or tryptophan at the end, this CDR3 is likely a read error. This sequence joins TRBV12-3 or TRBV12-4 and TRBJ2-5; the match to TRBD2 covers 7 bases. The CDR3 consists of 12 residues. Trimming took 3 bases from V and 11 from J; bases not matched to a gene: 6. CDR3 loop: CASSFGMGGQYV. CDR3 nucleotide sequence: TGTGCCAGCAGTTTCGGGATGGGAGGGCAGTACGTC.

This clonotype appeared once. The V gene is TRBV7-2, the J gene TRBJ2-1, with 10 bases that match TRBD2. The germline V gene has CDR1 SGHTA and CDR2 FQGNSA. This CDR3 has 17 amino acids. J gave up 9 bases and V 5 bases, and 16 bases lay outside the gene matches. The CDR3 nucleotides read TGTGCCAGCAGCCTCAGTGGTAGCGGGAGGACGGGGGGTGAGCAGTTCTTC. Translated, it gives CASSLSGSGRTGGEQFF.

This clonotype was seen a single time. The J gene is TRBJ2-5, the V gene TRBV6-1; D ambiguous. The better agreement between TRBJ2-7 and the DNA end casts doubt on the J call. The germline V gene has CDR1 MNHNS and CDR2 SASEGT. This CDR3 is 14 amino acids long. The CDR3 nucleotides are TGTGCCAGCAACTCAGGTCCCTTCTCCTACGAGCAGTACTTC. As protein: CASNSGPFSYEQYF.

This clonotype has only a few counts. The chain uses TRBV20-1 and TRBJ2-4; the match to TRBD2 covers 7 bases. The germline V gene has CDR1 DFQATT and CDR2 SNEGSKA (reference sequence). V shed 0 bases and J 2 bases; nucleotides not matched to a gene: 7. The CDR3 totals 16 residues. The CDR3 nucleotides read TGCAGTGCTAGAGATCTAGAAGCGGGGCCCAAAAACATTCAGTACTTC. Protein product: CSARDLEAGPKNIQYF.

Comment on this clonotype: In this CDR3 the conserved last residue, phenylalanine or tryptophan, is missing, so a read error is likely. CDR3 bases: TGTGCCAGCAGTCCGAGACTAGCGGGAGGCCGTTCCAATGAGCAGTTCTCC. It translates to CASSPRLAGGRSNEQFS. The V gene is TRBV12-3 or TRBV12-4, the J gene TRBJ2-1, with 13 bases lining up with TRBD2. The CDR3 contains 17 residues. With V trimmed by 5 bases and J by 6 bases, 10 bases remained unmatched.

The V and J genes are TRBV6-6 and TRBJ1-2, with D perhaps matching TRBD1 (6 bases). CDR1 and CDR2 from the germline V gene are MNHNY and SVGAGI (reference sequence). The CDR3 consists of 17 residues. Deletions cut 2 bases from V and 4 bases from J, with 20 bases between. The CDR3 region has the DNA TGTGCCAGCAGTTACCCTAACCTCCTGACAGGCTTCTATGGCTACACCTTC. Its translation: CASSYPNLLTGFYGYTF.

This clonotype was observed a few times. The J gene is TRBJ1-5, the V gene TRBV2; 10 bases line up with TRBD1. Germline V CDR1 and CDR2: SNHLY, FYNNEI. CDR3 length equals 15 residues. V was clipped by 0 bases and J by 5 bases; unmatched bases: 1. Here the CDR3 DNA reads TGTGCCAGCAGTGAAGCGGGACAGGGGCATCAGCCCCAGCATTTT. This translates into CASSEAGQGHQPQHF.

The table lists this clonotype with a few counts. The CDR3: CASIPHLGQGKGFTEAFF. In nucleotides, the CDR3 is TGTGCCAGCATCCCCCATCTCGGACAGGGAAAAGGGTTCACTGAAGCTTTCTTT. The rearrangement joins TRBV7-9 to TRBJ1-1; 8 positions agree with TRBD1. Germline CDR1 and CDR2: SEHNR and FQNEAQ (reference sequence). The junction had 20 bases not matched to a gene; V was cut back by 7 bases and J by 4 bases. This CDR3 is built from 18 residues.